This entry lists 3 T cell receptor beta chains sequenced from one sample in a study of identical twins. From the 5' RACE reads, TCRdb called clonotypes with MiXCR, one entry per CDR3 protein. The profile shows around 250,000 distinct CDR3 sequences, approximately 7.1% of them singletons. The data were also submitted as part of a second study, on T cells expressing NK-cell markers.

The material sequenced was CD8+ T cells sorted from blood. These receptors originate from a woman aged 18-29 years in good health.

As DNA, the CDR3 is TGTGCCAGCAGCTCCGGACTAGCGTCGGGTGAGCAGTTCTTC. Protein sequence: CASSSGLASGEQFF. The chain carries TRBV12-3 or TRBV12-4 and TRBJ2-1; 9 bases fit TRBD2. The CDR3 sequence is 14 residues long. V dropped 6 bases and J dropped 9; count of bases not matched to a gene: 9.

Many counts were recorded for this clonotype. The CDR3 protein is CASSQAGGPNDEQFF. In DNA form, the CDR3 reads TGCGCCAGCAGCCAAGCGGGAGGGCCGAACGATGAGCAGTTCTTC. The gene calls are TRBV4-1 and TRBJ2-1; 8 bases map to TRBD2. This CDR3 is 15 amino acids long. Germline CDR1 reads MGHRA; CDR2 reads YSYEKL. V shed 1 base, J shed 8 bases, and the junction held 7 bases outside the gene matches.

This chain joins TRBV2 and TRBJ2-4; no clear D. This CDR3 has 10 residues. The germline gives CDR1 SNHLY, CDR2 FYNNEI. V lost 6 bases and J lost 11, with 8 bases in between. The CDR3 sequence: CASRDDFQYF. The CDR3 region has the DNA TGTGCCAGCAGGGATGACTTTCAGTACTTC. Full variable domain (remainder filled in from reference TRBV2 and TRBJ2-4): EPEVTQTPSHQVTQMGQEVILRCVPISNHLYFYWYRQILGQKVEFLVSFYNNEISEKSEIFDDQFSVERPDGSNFTLKIRSTKLEDSAMYFCASRDDFQYFGAGTRLSVL.